What follows is one TCR beta chain and its context. The antigen is unknown. Germline CDR1 reads MNHEY; CDR2 reads SVGAGI. The CDR3 is made up of 14 amino acids. V lost 6 bases, J lost 9 bases, and 17 bases lay in between. This specimen belongs to a study of cytomegalovirus exposure and HLA in healthy donors. As for the study in general: The Caucasian-associated ancestry cluster contained approximately 81% of the roughly 390 genotyped donors. Findings of the study overall: As a later analysis showed, a missense DCLRE1C variant was linked to trimming of TCR beta V- and J-genes. Some V segments could not be told apart, so they were left out, TRBV6-2 and TRBV6-3 among them.

Researchers ran the PCR with 60 Vbeta and 13 Jbeta primers. Measured with immunoSEQ multiplex PCR; TCRdb has only the in-frame clones, and not every one. The sample includes 85,000 to 100,000 clones, about 76% of them seen just once. The rearrangement uses TRBV6-5 and TRBJ1-4; no clear D gene. This TCR was recovered from a woman between 35 and 50 years old in good health and CMV-seronegative. Material: PBMCs. CDR3 sequence: CASRTGKAGKKLFF. As DNA, the CDR3 is TGTGCCAGCAGGACCGGAAAAGCCGGGAAAAAACTGTTTTTT.